These 20 T cell receptor beta chains share one sample of origin, sequenced in a study of blood T cell repertoires in COVID-19. The method was immunoSEQ multiplex PCR; TCRdb's version includes in-frame clones alone and lacks a portion of them. Of under 250,000 clones in the sample, 80% were seen once. The sequenced material came from peripheral blood. These TCRs come from a woman between 65 and 79 years old with acute or convalescent COVID-19.

A single count supports this clone. CDR3 bases: TGTGCCAGCAGCGTAGGTGGGGCCCCAGATACGCAGTATTTT. Translation gives CASSVGGAPDTQYF. This chain links TRBV9 with TRBJ2-3, with D possibly matching TRBD1 (5 bases). The CDR3 has 14 amino acids. Trimming cost V 0 bases and J 4 bases, with 9 bases left between them. The V gene's germline CDR1 is SGDLS and CDR2 YYNGEE.

The chain links TRBV11-2 to TRBJ1-5; TRBD1 matches 11 bases. V lost 1 base and J lost 6; bases outside the gene matches: 2. Germline loops: CDR1 SGHAT, CDR2 FQNNGV. The CDR3 loop spans 15 amino acids. The CDR3 loop reads CASSLGGTGGQPQHF. The DNA for the CDR3 is TGTGCCAGCAGCTTAGGGGGGACAGGGGGTCAGCCCCAGCATTTT.

This rearrangement joins TRBV5-1 to TRBJ1-6; 9 bases are shared with TRBD1. Germline CDR1 SGHRS, CDR2 YFSETQ. J was trimmed by 8 bases and V by 3 bases; bases with no gene match: 3. The CDR3 sequence is 14 residues long. The CDR3 DNA reads as TGCGCCAGCAGCTCCCGGGACAGGGATTCACCCCTCCACTTT. Translating gives CASSSRDRDSPLHF.

This clone was counted only a few times. The CDR3 DNA sequence: TGTGCCAGCAGCCAACCTCGGACTCCTGGGGCCAACGTCCTGACTTTC. It specifies CASSQPRTPGANVLTF. This chain links TRBV3-1 (or the pseudogene TRBV3-2) with TRBJ2-6; possible D gene TRBD2, 5 bases. Germline CDR1 and CDR2: LGHDT and YNNKEL (reference sequence). The CDR3 runs to 16 residues. Trimming took 2 bases from V and 2 from J, leaving 10 bases between them.

The chain combines TRBV5-1 with TRBJ2-3; 11 bases line up with TRBD2. The CDR3 consists of 16 residues. The germline V gene has CDR1 SGHRS and CDR2 YFSETQ. V dropped 0 bases and J dropped 0; count of bases not matched to a gene: 0. The CDR3 bases are TGCGCCAGCAGCTTGGGACTAGCGGGGAGCACAGATACGCAGTATTTT. Translating it yields CASSLGLAGSTDTQYF.

This sequence joins TRBV5-4 and TRBJ2-3; 14 bases fit TRBD2. Germline assignment: CDR1 SGHNT and CDR2 YYREEE (reference sequence). This CDR3 contains 15 residues. Trimming cost V 3 bases and J 8 bases; bases outside gene matches: 5. CDR3 protein: CASSSATSGGGTQYF. The CDR3 nucleotides are TGTGCCAGCAGCTCGGCGACTAGCGGGGGGGGTACGCAGTATTTT.

The genes are TRBV27 and TRBJ2-1; TRBD2 agrees at 10 bases. The J segment lost 11 bases and the V segment lost 3 bases, leaving 7 bases of the junction unmatched. The germline V gene encodes CDR1 MNHEY and CDR2 SMNVEV (reference sequence). The CDR3 is 14 amino acids. The CDR3 here is CASSFSSGGRKQFF. The CDR3 DNA sequence: TGTGCCAGCAGTTTTAGTAGCGGGGGGCGCAAGCAGTTCTTC.

This clone turned up a few times. The chain combines TRBV5-4 with TRBJ1-3; D ambiguous. Trimming pared 3 bases from V and 3 bases from J, leaving 22 bases between. Per the germline V gene, CDR1 is SGHNT and CDR2 is YYREEE (reference sequence). CDR3 size: 18 residues. The CDR3 reads CASSSTRVESARGNTIYF. CDR3 in DNA: TGTGCCAGCAGCTCTACGAGGGTGGAGTCCGCTCGTGGAAACACCATATATTTT.

This clone was counted once. The genes are TRBV18 and TRBJ1-1, with D possibly matching TRBD1 (6 bases). Trimming removed 7 bases at V and 1 base at J, with 13 bases between. Germline CDR1 is KGHSH and CDR2 is LQKENI. This CDR3 region has 14 residues. CDR3 nucleotides: TGTGCCAGCTGGGGGGGCAGCCAGAACACTGAAGCTTTCTTT. Its translation is CASWGGSQNTEAFF. The complete variable domain, with remaining parts taken from reference TRBV18 and TRBJ1-1, reads NAGVMQNPRHLVRRRGQEARLRCSPMKGHSHVYWYRQLPEEGLKFMVYLQKENIIDESGMPKERFSAEFPKEGPSILRIQQVVRGDSAAYFCASWGGSQNTEAFFGQGTRLTVV.

For the CDR3, the DNA is TGTGCCAGCAGCGTGAGCGGGGGGGCTAACACCGGGGAGCTGTTTTTT. It yields the protein CASSVSGGANTGELFF. The J gene is TRBJ2-2, the V gene TRBV9; 10 bases are shared with TRBD2. The J segment lost 2 bases and the V segment lost 2 bases, leaving 3 bases of the junction unmatched. The CDR3 covers 16 residues. Germline CDR1 and CDR2: SGDLS and YYNGEE.

The chain couples TRBV7-3 to TRBJ1-4; no firm D call. This CDR3 contains 15 residues. The germline V gene has CDR1 SGHTA and CDR2 FQGTGA. The germline V and J ends were trimmed by 8 bases and 7 bases, with 20 bases remaining between them. The CDR3 DNA is TGTGCCAGCTCATTTCCAGCAGCGCGGGGTGAAAAACTGTTTTTT. Amino acid sequence: CASSFPAARGEKLFF.

V gene TRBV20-1 combines with J gene TRBJ1-2; D possibly corresponds to TRBD1 (6 bases). CDR1 and CDR2 from the germline V gene are DFQATT and SNEGSKA (reference sequence). The CDR3 is made up of 11 amino acids. The V end lost 4 bases, the J end lost 7 bases, and 10 bases lay between the germline ends. CDR3 region: CSATDSSGYTF. As DNA, the CDR3 is TGCAGTGCTACGGACAGCTCTGGCTACACCTTC.

The chain recombines TRBV2 with TRBJ1-2; the D gene is possibly TRBD1 (5 bases). V shed 3 bases and J shed 8 bases, with 13 bases lying between them. The length of the CDR3 is 13 residues. Germline V gene data show CDR1 as SNHLY and CDR2 as FYNNEI. As DNA, the CDR3 is TGTGCCAGCAGTGAGAGACAGTATTTCGGCTACACCTTC. As protein: CASSERQYFGYTF.

This clone was recorded once. J is TRBJ1-2 and V is TRBV19, with unresolved D. The germline gives CDR1 LNHDA, CDR2 SQIVND (reference sequence). The CDR3 runs to 13 residues. V was cut by 0 bases and J by 8 bases, with 10 bases left in between. CDR3 sequence reads: CASSIDGGRGYTF. In DNA, the CDR3 is TGTGCCAGTAGTATAGATGGCGGTAGGGGCTACACCTTC.

The chain uses TRBV30 and TRBJ1-2, with 8 bases lining up with TRBD1. Germline CDR1 and CDR2: GTSNPN and SVGIG (reference sequence). V was pared by 2 bases and J by 4 bases, with 9 bases of the junction left unmatched. The CDR3 is 15 amino acids. CDR3 nucleotides: TGTGCCTGGAGTCAACAGGGGGGTTTATCCTATGGCTACACCTTC. Translated, it gives CAWSQQGGLSYGYTF.

The chain joins TRBV5-1 to TRBJ2-1; 9 nucleotides agree with TRBD2. J lost 2 bases, V lost 4 bases, and 4 bases had no gene match. The CDR3 is 15 amino acids. Germline V gives CDR1 SGHRS, CDR2 YFSETQ. For the CDR3, the DNA is TGCGCCAGCAGCCGTCTAGCGGGGACCTACAATGAGCAGTTCTTC. Translation: CASSRLAGTYNEQFF.

The sample holds one count of this clone. The gene calls are TRBV7-6 and TRBJ1-5, with D possibly matching TRBD1 (6 bases). This CDR3 region has 13 residues. Deletions cut 5 bases from V and 4 bases from J, with 9 bases between. CDR1 is SGHVS and CDR2 is FNYEAQ in the germline V gene. The CDR3: CASSPDRNQPQHF. The CDR3 DNA sequence: TGTGCCAGCAGCCCGGACAGAAATCAGCCCCAGCATTTT. The entire variable domain, with the rest obtained from reference TRBV7-6 and TRBJ1-5, is as follows: GAGVSQSPRYKVTKRGQDVALRCDPISGHVSLYWYRQALGQGPEFLTYFNYEAQQDKSGLPNDRFSAERPEGSISTLTIQRTEQRDSAMYRCASSPDRNQPQHFGDGTRLSIL.

This chain connects TRBV18 to TRBJ1-1; possible D gene TRBD1, 5 bases. The CDR3 runs to 15 residues. Trimming shortened V by 0 bases and J by 1 base, and 9 bases separated the two germline ends. The germline gives CDR1 KGHSH, CDR2 LQKENI. The CDR3 region has the DNA TGTGCCAGCTCACCACCGCAGGGAAGGAACACTGAAGCTTTCTTT. Translated: CASSPPQGRNTEAFF.

The chain carries TRBV4-3 and TRBJ1-2; unclear D gene. Germline lookup yields CDR1 LGHNA and CDR2 YSLEER. V was shortened by 4 bases and J by 0 bases, with 15 bases between the two germline ends. This CDR3 has 16 amino acids. The CDR3 region has the DNA TGCGCCAGCAGCCGCACCACTGAAACTCCTAACTATGGCTACACCTTC. Protein: CASSRTTETPNYGYTF.

This clone has more than one count but fewer than ten. The rearrangement links TRBV30 to TRBJ2-3; TRBD1 agrees at 10 bases. The CDR3 sequence is 15 residues long. With 3 bases clipped from V and 0 bases from J, the junction kept 3 bases outside the gene matches. From germline, CDR1 is GTSNPN and CDR2 SVGIG (reference sequence). The CDR3 here is CAWRGQGKSTDTQYF. The CDR3 nucleotides read TGTGCCTGGAGGGGACAGGGGAAGAGCACAGATACGCAGTATTTT.